This T cell receptor beta chain was obtained from a study of neoadjuvant anti-PD-1 for oral cavity cancer. The overall study: Before surgery, most patients got three to four biweekly 3 mg/kg nivolumab doses.

The time point is: after neoadjuvant nivolumab, at surgical resection. The assay was immunoSEQ multiplex PCR, and TCRdb's table has in-frame clones only and misses some. There are approximately 13,000 clones in the sample; roughly 67% occur only once, and approximately 2.8% lies in the top ten. Looked up from germline, CDR1 is SGHRS and CDR2 is YFSETQ. Trimming took off 0 bases at V and 4 bases at J, with 18 bases between the two ends. This CDR3 has 17 amino acids. J is TRBJ2-3 and V is TRBV5-1, with D perhaps matching TRBD1 (7 bases). This clonotype originated in a person between 40 and 85 years old with oral cavity squamous cell carcinoma. The starting material was PBMCs, obtained after nivolumab (anti-PD-1) treatment. CDR3 sequence: CASSLGLLAGGSDTQYF. The CDR3 DNA sequence: TGCGCCAGCAGCTTGGGGCTCTTGGCAGGGGGGTCAGATACGCAGTATTTT.